The 27 T cell receptor beta chains below were found in one sample sequenced in a study of control samples from healthy donors and cancer patients. Sequenced by immunoSEQ multiplex PCR; TCRdb stores in-frame clones only, minus some. The sample records roughly 130,000 clones, roughly 94% being singletons. The sequencing sample was made of PBMCs. The receptors were gathered from a man aged 60-69 years with colorectal cancer.

The rearrangement uses TRBV5-4 and TRBJ2-2; 7 bases align to TRBD1. The CDR3 loop spans 16 amino acids. V lost 0 bases, J lost 4 bases, and 6 bases stayed unmatched. CDR1 SGHNT and CDR2 YYREEE come from the germline V gene (reference sequence). Written as DNA, the CDR3 is TGTGCCAGCAGCTTGGGACAGGGCTCTTCCACCGGGGAGCTGTTTTTT. Protein product: CASSLGQGSSTGELFF.

CDR3 loop: CASRRGELTDTQYF. As DNA, the CDR3 is TGTGCCAGCCGTCGGGGGGAACTCACAGATACGCAGTATTTT. The chain carries TRBV3-1 (or the pseudogene TRBV3-2) and TRBJ2-3; 7 bases agree with TRBD2. Germline CDR1 reads LGHDT; CDR2 reads YNNKEL (reference sequence). The CDR3 is 14 residues long. V dropped 8 bases and J dropped 2; count of bases not matched to a gene: 7.

The rearrangement links TRBV25-1 to TRBJ1-4, with D possibly TRBD1 on 6 matching bases. The germline V gene encodes CDR1 MGHDK and CDR2 SYGVNS. The CDR3 covers 15 residues. V was trimmed by 4 bases and J by 7 bases, leaving 16 bases between them. CDR3 loop: CASSAAQGWSEKLFF. The CDR3 coding sequence is TGTGCCAGCAGTGCTGCACAGGGTTGGAGTGAAAAACTGTTTTTT.

The V gene is TRBV5-1, the J gene TRBJ1-5; possibly TRBD1 for D (5 bases). The CDR3 has 15 residues. V was pared by 1 base and J by 7 bases, with 15 bases between. Germline V gene lookup returns CDR1 SGHRS and CDR2 YFSETQ. CDR3 loop: CASSLSGDPGQPQHF. The CDR3 DNA follows: TGCGCCAGCAGCTTGTCGGGGGACCCAGGGCAGCCCCAGCATTTT.

The V call is TRBV6-1, the J call TRBJ1-4, with a weak D call TRBD1 (5 bases). V was shortened by 1 base and J by 4 bases, with 28 bases between the two germline ends. Germline CDR1 is MNHNS and CDR2 is SASEGT. This CDR3 is 21 amino acids long. The CDR3 DNA sequence: TGTGCCAGCAGTGAAGAGTTCCGGGGCTTTGGGGGTTACCCGGTTAATGAAAAACTGTTTTTT. This gives the protein CASSEEFRGFGGYPVNEKLFF.

The rearrangement links TRBV19 to TRBJ2-7, with TRBD1 matching over 10 bases. The CDR3 loop spans 15 amino acids. Germline V lookup: CDR1 LNHDA, CDR2 SQIVND (reference sequence). V dropped 3 bases and J dropped 3; count of bases not matched to a gene: 5. The CDR3 sequence: CASSIGQGVFYEQYF. As DNA, the CDR3 is TGTGCCAGTAGTATTGGACAGGGGGTATTCTACGAGCAGTACTTC.

The V and J genes are TRBV30 and TRBJ2-5, with 8 bases identical to TRBD1. The CDR3 loop spans 12 amino acids. V shed 1 base, J shed 9 bases, and the junction held 4 bases outside the gene matches. Germline V gene lookup returns CDR1 GTSNPN and CDR2 SVGIG (reference sequence). The CDR3 loop is CAWSGQGMAQYF. The DNA for the CDR3 is TGTGCCTGGAGTGGACAGGGGATGGCCCAGTACTTC.

For the CDR3, the DNA is TGTGCCAGTAGTCCCCGACTCACAACCCCCCAAAATCAGCCCCAGCATTTT. This encodes CASSPRLTTPQNQPQHF. This chain links TRBV19 with TRBJ1-5, with unresolved D. Per the germline V gene, CDR1 is LNHDA and CDR2 is SQIVND (reference sequence). Trimming left V 5 bases short and J 4 bases short, with 21 bases between. This CDR3 is built from 17 residues.

This clone was observed once. The V gene is TRBV7-9, the J gene TRBJ1-5; D may be TRBD1 (5 bases). The CDR3 consists of 14 residues. CDR1 is SEHNR, CDR2 FQNEAQ, per germline (reference sequence). Trimming stripped 3 bases from V and 2 bases from J, with 8 bases between. The CDR3 spells CASSFGTGNQPQHF. CDR3 in DNA: TGTGCCAGCAGCTTTGGGACCGGCAATCAGCCCCAGCATTTT.

V gene TRBV9 combines with J gene TRBJ1-3, with 7 positions matching TRBD1. Trimming took 3 bases from V and 3 from J; bases not matched to a gene: 9. Germline lookup yields CDR1 SGDLS and CDR2 YYNGEE. The CDR3 sequence is 16 residues long. This chain's CDR3 is CASSGQDREGGNTIYF. The CDR3 DNA sequence: TGTGCCAGCAGCGGACAAGACAGGGAGGGTGGAAACACCATATATTTT.

This chain uses TRBV30 with TRBJ1-5, with TRBD1 as a possible D gene (6 bases). The CDR3 is 14 amino acids. Germline assignment: CDR1 GTSNPN and CDR2 SVGIG (reference sequence). V was shortened by 2 bases and J by 2 bases, with 10 bases between the two germline ends. This CDR3 is CAWSQGLGNQPQHF. The CDR3 DNA is TGTGCCTGGAGTCAGGGGCTTGGCAATCAGCCCCAGCATTTT.

This chain links TRBV6-6 with TRBJ1-6; maybe TRBD1 (5 bases). The ends were cut back, 5 bases at V and 9 bases at J, with 20 bases in the middle. CDR1 is MNHNY, CDR2 SVGAGI, per germline (reference sequence). The CDR3 covers 16 residues. The CDR3 loop is CASSPRRGDQGSPLHF. CDR3 in DNA: TGTGCCAGCAGTCCCCGGCGGGGGGACCAGGGTTCACCCCTCCACTTT.

The rearrangement links TRBV27 to TRBJ2-7; D is unclear. Trimming left V 6 bases short and J 0 bases short, with 12 bases between. Germline values: CDR1 MNHEY, CDR2 SMNVEV (reference sequence). CDR3 length: 14 residues. As DNA, the CDR3 is TGTGCCAGCAGACGCCGAGGCGTCTCCTACGAGCAGTACTTC. Residues: CASRRRGVSYEQYF.

This clone is a singleton in its sample. This chain joins TRBV11-2 and TRBJ1-4; D unresolved. The ends were cut back, 5 bases at V and 5 bases at J, with 15 bases in the middle. CDR1 and CDR2 from the germline V gene are SGHAT and FQNNGV. CDR3 length: 15 residues. The CDR3 region is CASSIQTFRNEKLFF. The CDR3 DNA follows: TGTGCCAGCAGCATACAGACATTTAGGAATGAAAAACTGTTTTTT.

V gene TRBV6-5 combines with J gene TRBJ2-2; 8 positions match TRBD2. V was clipped by 7 bases and J by 7 bases; unmatched bases: 11. The CDR3 consists of 15 residues. Per germline, CDR1 MNHEY and CDR2 SVGAGI. The CDR3: CASTISGGAVGELFF. The CDR3 bases are TGTGCCAGCACCATATCCGGGGGGGCTGTCGGGGAGCTGTTTTTT.

The chain couples TRBV30 to TRBJ1-2; TRBD1 aligns across 11 bases. Germline-derived CDR1 and CDR2 are GTSNPN and SVGIG (reference sequence). Losses at the gene ends were 2 bases for V and 3 bases for J; bases not matched to a gene: 11. The CDR3 length is 17 residues. The CDR3 nucleotides are TGTGCCTGGAGTCCGCGGACAGGGGGCCCCTCCGACTATGGCTACACCTTC. Translating it yields CAWSPRTGGPSDYGYTF.

J is TRBJ1-5 and V is TRBV7-2; D unresolved. Looked up from germline, CDR1 is SGHTA and CDR2 is FQGNSA. The CDR3 covers 14 residues. The ends were cut back, 5 bases at V and 0 bases at J, with 8 bases in the middle. DNA of the CDR3: TGTGCCAGCAGCGTCAAGGATAGCAATCAGCCCCAGCATTTT. Amino acids: CASSVKDSNQPQHF.

The chain carries TRBV5-6 and TRBJ2-7; 7 nucleotides match TRBD1. Trimming removed 5 bases from V and 0 bases from J; junction bases left unmatched: 5. The germline V gene encodes CDR1 SGHDT and CDR2 YYEEEE. CDR3 size: 14 residues. Here the CDR3 DNA reads TGTGCCAGCAGGGAGACAGGGAGCTCCTACGAGCAGTACTTC. This encodes CASRETGSSYEQYF.

The chain carries TRBV24-1 and TRBJ1-2; 9 nucleotides line up with TRBD1. CDR3 size: 16 residues. Germline V gene data show CDR1 as KGHDR and CDR2 as SFDVKD. The trim removed 1 base at V and 4 bases at J, leaving 6 bases unmatched. The CDR3 DNA is TGTGCCACCAGTGATTTTACGGGACAGGGAGGCTATGGCTACACCTTC. It codes for CATSDFTGQGGYGYTF.

The chain carries TRBV7-9 and TRBJ2-7, with D possibly being TRBD1 (6 bases). Germline CDR1 SEHNR, CDR2 FQNEAQ (reference sequence). The CDR3 spans 15 residues. Trimming shortened V by 0 bases and J by 3 bases, and 12 bases separated the two germline ends. The CDR3 DNA is TGTGCCAGCAGCTTAGCAGGGGGAATGGTCTACGAGCAGTACTTC. This translates into CASSLAGGMVYEQYF.

This clone was seen only once. This sequence joins TRBV7-2 and TRBJ1-1; the D gene is possibly TRBD1 (5 bases). The CDR3 length is 14 residues. V gave up 5 bases and J gave up 2 bases, with 12 bases separating them. Germline loops: CDR1 SGHTA, CDR2 FQGNSA. The CDR3 region is CASSLFQGNTEAFF. CDR3 in DNA: TGTGCCAGCAGCCTATTTCAGGGAAACACTGAAGCTTTCTTT.

The chain employs TRBV3-1 (or the pseudogene TRBV3-2) and TRBJ2-7; 11 nucleotides agree with TRBD1. This CDR3 has 14 amino acids. The germline CDR1 and CDR2 sequences are LGHDT and YNNKEL (reference sequence). The junction had 2 bases not matched to a gene; V was cut back by 1 base and J by 6 bases. CDR3 sequence reads: CASSQVGQGVEQYF. For the CDR3, the DNA is TGTGCCAGCAGCCAAGTGGGACAGGGGGTCGAGCAGTACTTC.

The count of this clone is one. The chain couples TRBV4-1 to TRBJ1-2; no firm D call. Germline V gene sequence: CDR1 MGHRA, CDR2 YSYEKL. This CDR3 comprises 15 residues. V dropped 2 bases and J dropped 3 bases, with 13 bases sitting between them. CDR3 bases: TGCGCCAGCAGCCAAATAAATCAGATGGACTATGGCTACACCTTC. It specifies CASSQINQMDYGYTF.

The genes are TRBV9 and TRBJ2-2; no definite D call. The V end lost 6 bases, the J end lost 1 base, and 7 bases lay between the germline ends. The CDR3 sequence is 13 residues long. The germline gives CDR1 SGDLS, CDR2 YYNGEE. The CDR3 is CASMGRNTGELFF. The CDR3 region has the DNA TGTGCCAGCATGGGCAGGAACACCGGGGAGCTGTTTTTT.

CDR3 DNA sequence: TGTGCCAGCAGTGAAGGGGACAACACTGAAGCTTTCTTT. It codes for CASSEGDNTEAFF. V and J are TRBV6-1 and TRBJ1-1; tentatively, D is TRBD1 (5 bases). V was shortened by 1 base and J by 2 bases, with 5 bases between the two germline ends. CDR3 length equals 13 residues. Germline lookup yields CDR1 MNHNS and CDR2 SASEGT.

This chain uses TRBV30 with TRBJ2-7; a weak D match, TRBD2 (7 bases). The V end lost 2 bases, the J end lost 6 bases, and 20 bases lay between the germline ends. The CDR3 loop spans 15 amino acids. CDR1 and CDR2 (germline): GTSNPN, SVGIG (reference sequence). CDR3 loop: CAWSKTSGGASEQYF. The DNA of the CDR3 is TGTGCCTGGAGTAAAACTAGTGGGGGGGCCAGCGAGCAGTACTTC. The whole variable domain, filled in from reference TRBV30 and TRBJ2-7, reads SQTIHQWPATLVQPVGSPLSLECTVEGTSNPNLYWYRQAAGRGLQLLFYSVGIGQISSEVPQNLSASRPQDRQFILSSKKLLLSDSGFYLCAWSKTSGGASEQYFGPGTRLTVT.

The J gene is TRBJ2-2, the V gene TRBV19, with 9 nucleotides matching TRBD1. This CDR3 has 14 amino acids. The V segment lost 7 bases and the J segment 2 bases; nucleotides outside the gene matches: 2. Germline V gene lookup returns CDR1 LNHDA and CDR2 SQIVND (reference sequence). Written as DNA, the CDR3 is TGTGCCAGTACGGACAGGGGTAACACCGGGGAGCTGTTTTTT. Translating gives CASTDRGNTGELFF. The entire variable domain, with the rest obtained from reference TRBV19 and TRBJ2-2, is as follows: DGGITQSPKYLFRKEGQNVTLSCEQNLNHDAMYWYRQDPGQGLRLIYYSQIVNDFQKGDIAEGYSVSREKKESFPLTVTSAQKNPTAFYLCASTDRGNTGELFFGEGSRLTVL.